The rows below give T cell receptor beta chains drawn from one sample of a study of long-term antiretroviral therapy in people with HIV. This table comes from immunoSEQ multiplex PCR, and its TCRdb copy is limited to in-frame clones, with some not included. The sample includes tens of thousands of clones, 85% of them seen just once. The starting material was unsorted PBMCs, obtained less than 5 years after starting antiretroviral therapy. The receptors were gathered from a man aged 35 to 55 with HIV. CDR3s include the opening cysteine and the closing phenylalanine or tryptophan. The order of the fields is clone size, D gene, J gene, V gene, CDR3 DNA, CDR3 protein. A D gene is named only where the DNA matches it firmly. Size tells how often a clone was seen (once, few, many) or the class of an expanded clone, and some rows leave it out.

- TRBD1 TRBJ2-5 TRBV18 TGTGCCAGCTCACTCTTGACAGGGGGACAAGAGACCCAGTACTTC CASSLLTGGQETQYF
- - TRBJ2-1 TRBV7-8 TGTGCCAGCAGCTTGTCAGTGGGGGTTTCTCGCAATGAGCAGTTCTTC CASSLSVGVSRNEQFF
- TRBD1 TRBJ2-7 TRBV5-1 TGCGCCAGCAGCGGAAGGGACAGCCAAATTTCCGAGCAGTACTTC CASSGRDSQISEQYF
- - TRBJ1-1 TRBV12-5 TGTGCTAGTGGTAGGGGCAAAGGGAACACTGAAGCTTTCTTT CASGRGKGNTEAFF
- - TRBJ2-2 TRBV30 TGTGCCTGGAGTACCGGTATTACCGGGGAGCTGTTTTTT CAWSTGITGELFF
- - TRBJ2-7 TRBV7-2 TGTGCCAGCAGCTTAGCTTTACAGGACCCCGAGCAGTACTTC CASSLALQDPEQYF
- - TRBJ1-4 TRBV18 TGTGCCACCCGTGGGCAGGGTAGTGAAAAACTGTTTTTT CATRGQGSEKLFF
- TRBD2 TRBJ2-2 TRBV10-3 TGTGCCATCAGTGGAACTAGCGGGAGGGCCGGGGAGCTGTTTTTT CAISGTSGRAGELFF
- TRBD1 TRBJ1-2 TRBV15 TGTGCCACCAGCAGGGGACAGGGATTTGGCTACACCTTC CATSRGQGFGYTF
- - TRBJ2-7 TRBV6-5 TGTGCCAGCAGTTACTCGGCTTTCTCGAGCTCCTACGAGCAGTACTTC CASSYSAFSSSYEQYF
- - TRBJ1-2 TRBV29-1 TGCAGCGTGGGAGAAGGGGGGGCTAACTATGGCTACACCTTC CSVGEGGANYGYTF
- - TRBJ2-7 TRBV28 TGTGCCAGCAAAACTCGCTGGACCTACGAGCAGTACTTC CASKTRWTYEQYF
- TRBD1 TRBJ2-7 TRBV5-1 TGCGCCAGCAGCTTATCCGGGACAGGGAGCTCCTACGAGCAGTACTTC CASSLSGTGSSYEQYF
- - TRBJ2-5 TRBV14 TGTGCCAGCAGCCAAGGACCAGGGGTAGGGGAAGAGACCCAGTACTTC CASSQGPGVGEETQYF
- TRBD2 TRBJ2-1 TRBV4-2 TGTGCCAGCAGCCACAGTAGCGGGAGGAATGAGCAGTTCTTC CASSHSSGRNEQFF
- - TRBJ1-1 TRBV25-1 TGTGCCAGCAGACCTACAGTGAACACTGAAGCTTTCTTT CASRPTVNTEAFF
- TRBD1 TRBJ1-1 TRBV27 TGTGCCAGCAGAGCGACAGGGAGAACTGAAGCTTTCTTT CASRATGRTEAFF
- TRBD1 TRBJ1-6 TRBV27 TGTGCCAGCAGTCTCCAGGGGGCGCCTGTATCAAGGCCCCTCCACTTT CASSLQGAPVSRPLHF
- - TRBJ1-4 TRBV18 TGTGCCAGCTCACCACCGGGGGAGGGTGAAAAACTGTTTTTT CASSPPGEGEKLFF
- - TRBJ1-2 TRBV7-2 TGTGCCAGCAGAGCCCCCGGTGAGAGAAACTATGGCTACACCTTC CASRAPGERNYGYTF
- TRBD1 TRBJ2-7 TRBV19 TGTGCCAGCTCCCGGGACAGGTTTTCCTACGAGCAGTACTTC CASSRDRFSYEQYF
- - TRBJ1-2 TRBV10-2 TGCGCCAGCAGTGAGACGGACAGATCTAACTATGGCTACACCTTC CASSETDRSNYGYTF
- TRBD1 TRBJ2-7 TRBV5-4 TGTGCCAGCAGCTTACCGGGACAGGGGGCCGAGCAGTACTTC CASSLPGQGAEQYF
- TRBD1 TRBJ2-7 TRBV18 TGTGCCAGCTCACCACTTGGACAGGGCGGCGAGCAGTACTTC CASSPLGQGGEQYF
- TRBD1 TRBJ2-7 TRBV23-1 TGCGCCTCGCAAGCCTGGACAGGGGACGAGCAGTACTTC CASQAWTGDEQYF
few - TRBJ2-7 TRBV7-8 TGTGCCAGCAGCTTAGCGAGGGAGACAGAAGCCTACGAGCAGTACTTC CASSLARETEAYEQYF
- - TRBJ2-1 TRBV27 TGTGCCAGCAGTCTCTATGGGAACTACAATGAGCAGTTCTTC CASSLYGNYNEQFF
- TRBD2 TRBJ2-1 TRBV14 TGTGCCAGCAGCCAAGTAAACGGACTAGCGGGAGGGGCATACAATGAGCAGTTCTTC CASSQVNGLAGGAYNEQFF
- - TRBJ2-2 TRBV9 TGTGCCAGCAGCGTAGCTACCGGGAATGGGGCCACCGGGGAGCTGTTTTTT CASSVATGNGATGELFF
- TRBD1 TRBJ1-2 TRBV12-5 TGTGCTAGTGGTTTGATCCCGGGACAGGGGTCCGATGGCTACACCTTC CASGLIPGQGSDGYTF
- - TRBJ2-1 TRBV19 TGTGCCAGTAGTATAGAGAGCGGTTTCTACAATGAGCAGTTCTTC CASSIESGFYNEQFF
- - TRBJ2-5 TRBV4-1 TGCGCCAGCAGCCAAGCAAGGGCGGAGACCCAGTACTTC CASSQARAETQYF
- - TRBJ2-3 TRBV27 TGTGCCAGCAGTTTAAGACAGACCACAGATACGCAGTATTTT CASSLRQTTDTQYF
- - TRBJ2-2 TRBV6-6 TGTGCCAGCAGTTACCAGCTTGGCGGGGAGCTGTTTTTT CASSYQLGGELFF